These 2 T cell receptor beta chains came from one sample sequenced in a study of shared T cell receptors in the human thymus. Some clones are missing from TCRdb's copy, which holds only in-frame ones; the method was immunoSEQ multiplex PCR. The table lists 600,000 or so clones, more than 70% of them singletons, with 0.0094% in the top ten. The same sample was also used in a study of human thymus T cells.

The sequenced material came from thymocytes. Every receptor here comes from a boy less than two years old with a congenital heart defect.

The V and J genes are TRBV28 and TRBJ2-7; tentatively, D is TRBD2 (5 bases). V dropped 7 bases and J dropped 1 base, with 26 bases sitting between them. The germline V gene encodes CDR1 MDHEN and CDR2 SYDVKM. The CDR3 loop spans 18 amino acids. CDR3 loop: CASTTKNRSGSPSYEQYF. CDR3 coding DNA: TGTGCCAGCACTACAAAGAATCGGTCGGGGTCCCCTTCCTACGAGCAGTACTTC.

The J gene is TRBJ1-5, the V gene TRBV4-1; D is uncertain. V shed 0 bases and J shed 2 bases, with 8 bases lying between them. The CDR3 sequence is 15 residues long. Per germline, CDR1 MGHRA and CDR2 YSYEKL. CDR3 protein: CASSQDTHGNQPQHF. Written as DNA, the CDR3 is TGCGCCAGCAGCCAAGATACACACGGCAATCAGCCCCAGCATTTT.